One and the same sample provided the 29 T cell receptor beta chains below, sequenced in a study of tumor-infiltrating lymphocytes in primary liver carcinoma. Out of unsorted whole blood came the blood RNA, and germline DNA was extracted as well. The template, roughly 0.45 ug total RNA, yielded TCR beta cDNA made with a constant-region primer. Libraries for TCR beta were built through three nested multiplex PCR rounds, which together made up a slightly modified ARM-PCR procedure. The two initial PCR rounds, ten to eleven cycles each, used TRBV1-TRBV30 forward and C-beta reverse primers. TCRdb redid the calling of the multiplex PCR reads with MiXCR, one entry per CDR3 protein. The sample carries about 200,000 distinct CDR3 sequences, approximately 65% recorded once. The sequencing input was peripheral blood. These receptor sequences come from a woman aged 55-70 years with primary liver carcinoma and hepatitis B virus infection.

V gene TRBV20-1 combines with J gene TRBJ2-5; D is undetermined. The CDR3 covers 12 residues. Trimming removed 6 bases at V and 0 bases at J, with 8 bases between. Germline V gene data show CDR1 as DFQATT and CDR2 as SNEGSKA (reference sequence). The CDR3 region has the DNA TGCAGTGCCCAAACTAACCAAGAGACCCAGTACTTC. Translated, it gives CSAQTNQETQYF.

Turning to this clonotype: With a much larger clone just one base away, this may be a read error. The rearrangement joins TRBV4-2 to TRBJ2-3, with no clear D. The CDR3 sequence is 14 residues long. CDR1 LGHNA and CDR2 YNFKEQ come from the germline V gene. The CDR3, as DNA: TGTGGCAGCAGCCAAGAATTGAGGAAAGATACGCAGTATTTT. The encoded protein is CGSSQELRKDTQYF.

In regard to this clonotype: A much larger clone lies one base from this, so it may be a read error. The rearrangement joins TRBV29-1 to TRBJ2-1; no definite D call. This CDR3 has 13 residues. The germline CDR1 and CDR2 sequences are SQVTM and ANQGSEA. The CDR3 nucleotides are TGCAGCGTTGAAGACCGGGCTCCCAATGGGCAGTTCTTC. The encoded protein is CSVEDRAPNGQFF.

This clonotype was counted at least ten times. The chain recombines TRBV4-1 with TRBJ2-7, with D perhaps TRBD2 (5 bases). The CDR3 is 13 residues long. Trimming shortened V by 9 bases and J by 1 base, and 13 bases separated the two germline ends. CDR1 MGHRA and CDR2 YSYEKL come from the germline V gene. The CDR3 here is CARRFGVSYEQYF. The DNA for the CDR3 is TGCGCCAGGAGATTCGGGGTGTCCTACGAGCAGTACTTC.

To note about this clonotype: This may arise from a read error, as a much more abundant clone is one base away. The gene calls are TRBV13 and TRBJ2-1; weak D call: TRBD2 (6 bases). Germline CDR1 is PRHDT and CDR2 is FYEKMQ (reference sequence). CDR3 size: 15 residues. Deletions cut 6 bases from V and 4 bases from J, with 16 bases between. The CDR3 nucleotides read TGTGCCAGCAGTATAGGAGGGCCCTCGTACAATGAGCAGTTCTTC. This gives the protein CASSIGGPSYNEQFF.

On this clonotype itself: The final CDR3 position lacks the conserved phenylalanine or tryptophan, pointing to a likely read error. The V call is TRBV5-4, the J call TRBJ2-5; D possibly matches TRBD1 or TRBD2 (5 bases each). The CDR3 sequence is 13 residues long. With 5 bases removed from V and 3 bases from J, the gap between germline ends came to 11 bases. Germline loops: CDR1 SGHNT, CDR2 YYREEE (reference sequence). The CDR3, as DNA: TGTGCCAGCAGTCCCGGGGCGGAAGAGACCCAGTACTCC. Residues: CASSPGAEETQYS.

Details on this clonotype: A much bigger clone sits one base away, suggesting this may be a read error. The chain employs TRBV1 and TRBJ2-1; the table names TRBD1, a call not compared with the DNA. TRBV1 is a pseudogene. The CDR3 covers 13 residues. In DNA form, the CDR3 reads TGCACCAGCAGCCGAAACACTCGCGAGGGGGAGTTCTTC. Encoded protein: CTSSRNTREGEFF.

As to this clonotype: A much bigger clone sits one base away, suggesting this may be a read error. The CDR3 loop is CASSPGRTIQEAQYF. DNA of the CDR3: TGTGCCAGCAGCCCCGGACGGACGATCCAAGAGGCCCAGTACTTC. The chain couples TRBV5-8 to TRBJ2-5; D ambiguous. Germline assignment: CDR1 SGHTS and CDR2 YDEGEE. There are 15 residues in the CDR3.

For this clonotype: Germline and junction disagree at one end, which may indicate a read error. The chain employs TRBV10-3 and TRBJ2-2; D is undetermined. The CDR3 has 14 residues. Germline CDR1 and CDR2: ENHRY and SYGVKD. The DNA of the CDR3 is TGCGCCATCAGTGAGTCAAGGGATCCCGGGGAGCTGTTTTTT. Protein product: CAISESRDPGELFF.

The V and J genes are TRBV11-2 and TRBJ1-2; no clear D. Trimming cost V 6 bases and J 6 bases, with 20 bases left between them. The CDR3 extends over 15 amino acids. The V gene's germline CDR1 is SGHAT and CDR2 FQNNGV. The DNA for the CDR3 is TGTGCCAGCAGTCAAGTCCTGCGGGAAAGGGATGGCTACACCTTC. It encodes CASSQVLRERDGYTF. The full variable domain, completed using reference TRBV11-2 and TRBJ1-2, is EAGVAQSPRYKIIEKRQSVAFWCNPISGHATLYWYQQILGQGPKLLIQFQNNGVVDDSQLPKDRFSAERLKGVDSTLKIQPAKLEDSAVYLCASSQVLRERDGYTFGSGTRLTVV.

Turning to this clonotype: One junction end does not reproduce the germline sequence, and a read error may be involved. The rearrangement joins TRBV6-6 to TRBJ2-2; weak D call: TRBD2 (6 bases). Germline assignment: CDR1 MNHNY and CDR2 SVGAGI (reference sequence). This CDR3 is built from 16 residues. The CDR3 reads CASSSKGLAGTWELSF. Written as DNA, the CDR3 is TGTGCCAGCAGTTCCAAGGGACTGGCGGGAACCTGGGAGCTGTCTTTT.

This clonotype was seen many times. J is TRBJ1-1 and V is TRBV6-1; D is unclear. Germline V gene lookup returns CDR1 MNHNS and CDR2 SASEGT. This CDR3 comprises 15 residues. Trimming took off 7 bases at V and 3 bases at J, with 18 bases between the two ends. CDR3 sequence: CASNPGGRHDTEAFF. The CDR3 region has the DNA TGTGCCAGCAATCCCGGTGGCAGGCATGACACTGAAGCTTTCTTT.

The chain couples TRBV13 to TRBJ2-5; D is possibly TRBD2 (6 bases). The V gene lost 2 bases and the J gene lost 1 base, with 14 bases spanning the gap. The germline V gene has CDR1 PRHDT and CDR2 FYEKMQ (reference sequence). The length of the CDR3 is 16 residues. The CDR3 loop reads CASSLYSAGSQETQYF. CDR3 nucleotides: TGTGCCAGCAGCTTATATTCAGCGGGCAGCCAAGAGACCCAGTACTTC. The full variable domain, its missing parts supplied by reference TRBV13 and TRBJ2-5, is AAGVIQSPRHLIKEKRETATLKCYPIPRHDTVYWYQQGPGQDPQFLISFYEKMQSDKGSIPDRFSAQQFSDYHSELNMSSLELGDSALYFCASSLYSAGSQETQYFGPGTRLLVL.

This clonotype was seen at least ten times. The chain joins TRBV29-1 to TRBJ2-5; D might be TRBD2 (7 bases). The CDR3 is 14 amino acids. The germline V gene encodes CDR1 SQVTM and CDR2 ANQGSEA. Trimming removed 1 base at V and 4 bases at J, with 13 bases between. DNA of the CDR3: TGCAGCGTTGAAGGCCCCGGGGGGCGAGAGACCCAGTACTTC. Translation gives CSVEGPGGRETQYF.

A remark on this clonotype: The junction shows a germline mismatch at one end, possibly a read error. The rearrangement links TRBV28 to TRBJ2-1, with a possible D match to TRBD1 (6 bases). Looked up from germline, CDR1 is MDHEN and CDR2 is SYDVKM. The length of the CDR3 is 14 residues. The CDR3, as DNA: TGTGCCAGCAGTCTAGGGGGAGCCCTCAATGAGCAGTTCTTT. Encoded protein: CASSLGGALNEQFF.

In the case of this clonotype: This may be a read error: a much more frequent sequence differs by one nucleotide. V usage is TRBV6-1 and J usage is TRBJ2-2, with D tentatively TRBD2 (6 bases). From germline, CDR1 is MNHNS and CDR2 SASEGT. The CDR3 covers 14 residues. The CDR3 DNA is TGTGCCAGCATAGTGAAGAGGGAGGCCGGGGAGCTGTCTTTT. Translating gives CASIVKREAGELSF.

Comments on this clonotype: A much larger clonotype is one base distant, so this may be a read error. This chain connects TRBV14 to TRBJ2-2, with 8 bases lining up with TRBD1. The CDR3 covers 15 residues. J gave up 7 bases and V 1 base, and 5 bases lay outside the gene matches. Germline lookup yields CDR1 SGHDN and CDR2 FVKESK. The chain's CDR3 is CASSQGQGTVGELFF. Written as DNA, the CDR3 is TGTGCCAGCAGCCAAGGACAGGGGACCGTCGGGGAGCTGTTTTTT.

The genes are TRBV6-2 or TRBV6-3 and TRBJ2-7, with D tentatively TRBD2 (5 bases). The CDR3 sequence is 13 residues long. V lost 4 bases and J lost 7, with 14 bases in between. The germline CDR1 and CDR2 sequences are MNHEY and SVGEGT. In DNA form, the CDR3 reads TGTGCCAGCAGTTTCTTTCTAGCCGGTGAGCAGTACTTC. The encoded protein is CASSFFLAGEQYF.

V gene TRBV13 combines with J gene TRBJ2-5; TRBD2 aligns across 7 bases. J gave up 6 bases and V 5 bases, and 12 bases lay outside the gene matches. Looked up from germline, CDR1 is PRHDT and CDR2 is FYEKMQ (reference sequence). The CDR3 is 15 residues long. This CDR3 reads CASSLKHDGGKTQYF. CDR3 DNA: TGTGCCAGCAGCCTAAAGCATGACGGGGGGAAGACCCAGTACTTC.

Of note for this clonotype: A much more abundant neighbour one base away suggests this may be a read error. CDR3 amino acids: CASRRGPSGYEQHF. CDR3 in DNA: TGTGCCAGCAGGAGGGGGCCCAGTGGCTACGAGCAGCACTTC. The rearrangement links TRBV6-1 to TRBJ2-7; 7 bases are shared with TRBD1. The CDR3 is 14 residues long. Germline lookup yields CDR1 MNHNS and CDR2 SASEGT.

The chain couples TRBV28 to TRBJ2-4, with 11 bases that match TRBD2. V lost 10 bases, J lost 12 bases, and 11 bases stayed unmatched. There are 13 residues in the CDR3. The germline V gene has CDR1 MDHEN and CDR2 SYDVKM. The CDR3, as DNA: TGTGCCACTGGTCTTAGCGGGAGGGCGCGTCAGTACTTC. It encodes CATGLSGRARQYF.

As regards this clonotype: Sequence at one end of the junction differs from germline and may be a read error. The V gene is TRBV28, the J gene TRBJ2-3, with D hard to call. This CDR3 is built from 16 residues. The germline V gene encodes CDR1 MDHEN and CDR2 SYDVKM. CDR3 sequence (DNA): TGTGCCAGCGGTTTGTCTGGAGACGCTCTCACAGATACGCAGTATTTT. It translates to CASGLSGDALTDTQYF.

In the case of this clonotype: This may come from a read error, since a much larger clone is one base off. The V gene is TRBV4-1, the J gene TRBJ2-1; TRBD2 aligns across 13 bases. The CDR3 has 15 amino acids. CDR1 is MGHRA and CDR2 is YSYEKL in the germline V gene. This CDR3 is CTSSPRTSGRYEQFF. CDR3 sequence (DNA): TGCACCAGCAGCCCTCGGACTAGCGGGAGATACGAGCAGTTCTTC.

The chain recombines TRBV4-2 with TRBJ2-5; D is possibly TRBD1 or TRBD2 (5 bases each). CDR1 and CDR2 (germline): LGHNA, YNFKEQ. The CDR3 loop spans 17 amino acids. The V and J ends lost 1 base and 2 bases respectively, with 17 bases between them. CDR3 protein: CASSQVVRGAGQETQYF. The CDR3 coding sequence is TGTGCCAGCAGCCAAGTGGTCAGAGGGGCAGGGCAAGAGACCCAGTACTTC.

A few counts support this clonotype. This chain uses TRBV10-3 with TRBJ2-7; TRBD1 matches at 7 bases. V shed 4 bases, J shed 0 bases, and the junction held 9 bases outside the gene matches. The CDR3 totals 16 residues. Germline V gene data show CDR1 as ENHRY and CDR2 as SYGVKD. CDR3 nucleotide sequence: TGTGCCATCAGTGCCGGGACAGAAAGCAGCTCCTACGAGCAGTACTTC. Translating it yields CAISAGTESSSYEQYF.

This clonotype was seen at least ten times. The gene calls are TRBV29-1 and TRBJ2-3; 12 nucleotides line up with TRBD2. CDR3 size: 14 residues. Trimming cost V 7 bases and J 5 bases; bases outside gene matches: 7. Germline-derived CDR1 and CDR2 are SQVTM and ANQGSEA. The DNA of the CDR3 is TGCAGCGCCCCACTAGCGGGAGGTCGAGATACGCAGTATTTT. Translated: CSAPLAGGRDTQYF.

The rearrangement joins TRBV11-2 to TRBJ1-6; D might be TRBD1 (5 bases). V was pared by 9 bases and J by 7 bases, with 22 bases between. The germline V gene encodes CDR1 SGHAT and CDR2 FQNNGV. The CDR3 length is 16 residues. This CDR3 is CASNLVRGTKNSPLHF. Written as DNA, the CDR3 is TGTGCCAGTAACTTAGTTCGCGGGACTAAAAATTCACCCCTCCACTTT.

This clonotype was recorded at least ten times. The chain's CDR3 is CASSQVLAGDNEQFF. The CDR3 coding sequence is TGTGCCAGCAGCCAAGTACTAGCGGGAGACAATGAGCAGTTCTTC. V and J are TRBV4-2 and TRBJ2-1; TRBD2 matches 11 bases. Germline CDR1 reads LGHNA; CDR2 reads YNFKEQ. V gave up 1 base and J gave up 5 bases; unmatched junction bases: 1. This CDR3 is built from 15 residues.

This clonotype was counted a few times. V and J are TRBV5-4 and TRBJ1-4; TRBD1 aligns across 8 bases. The CDR3 extends over 15 amino acids. From germline, CDR1 is SGHNT and CDR2 YYREEE (reference sequence). The trim removed 3 bases at V and 8 bases at J, leaving 9 bases unmatched. DNA of the CDR3: TGTGCCAGCAGCTCCAGGGGGCGTTTCGGCGAAAAACTGTTTTTT. Translation gives CASSSRGRFGEKLFF.